A single T cell receptor (beta chain) is shown here with its context. Its antigen is currently unknown. This sample stems from a study of cytomegalovirus exposure and HLA in healthy donors. Study as a whole: Out of roughly 200 million T cells, an earlier analysis found around 110 million unique TCR beta sequences in total.

Study findings and constraints: An analysis done earlier found most TCR beta V segments productive about 87% or about 30% of the time. A few V segments could not be told apart, such as TRBV6-2 and TRBV6-3, and were left out.

In the PCR, 60 Vbeta and 13 Jbeta primers were used. Sequenced by immunoSEQ multiplex PCR; TCRdb stores in-frame clones only, minus some. This table has around 100,000 clones, 80% to 85% appearing once. Germline CDR1 and CDR2: MNHEY and SMNVEV (reference sequence). The CDR3 extends over 16 amino acids. Trimming stripped 6 bases from V and 2 bases from J, with 17 bases between. V usage is TRBV27 and J usage is TRBJ2-4; tentative D call: TRBD1 (5 bases). Sequencing input: PBMCs. The clonotype was recovered from a man aged 25 to 40 in good health and CMV-seropositive. CDR3 in amino acids: CASRPSLTASKNIQYF. Written as DNA, the CDR3 is TGTGCCAGCAGGCCATCCCTGACAGCGTCCAAAAACATTCAGTACTTC.